These 16 T cell receptor beta chains were all obtained from the same sample, sequenced in a study of CD8 T cells in ankylosing spondylitis. TCRdb reprocessed the 5' RACE reads with MiXCR, giving one entry per CDR3 protein. The repertoire consists of 250,000 to 300,000 distinct CDR3 sequences, with about 19% occurring once and the leading ten covering roughly 8.3%. The sequenced material came from blood, either unsorted or a sorted T cell fraction (not recorded which). Source of these receptors: a male donor with ankylosing spondylitis or in good health (not recorded which).

The table lists this clonotype with a few counts. The chain combines TRBV6-1 with TRBJ1-3; no clear D. Trimming left V 4 bases short and J 0 bases short, with 4 bases between. Germline V gene sequence: CDR1 MNHNS, CDR2 SASEGT. The CDR3 covers 13 residues. DNA for the CDR3: TGTGCCAGCAGTGCCCGCTCTGGAAACACCATATATTTT. It translates to CASSARSGNTIYF.

This sequence joins TRBV7-6 and TRBJ2-5; the match to TRBD2 covers 7 bases. This CDR3 comprises 17 residues. The ends lost 1 base at V and 4 bases at J; junction bases unmatched: 12. CDR1 SGHVS and CDR2 FNYEAQ come from the germline V gene. CDR3 sequence: CASSLGSSGEGRETQYF. The CDR3, as DNA: TGTGCCAGCAGCTTAGGGTCTAGCGGAGAGGGCAGAGAGACCCAGTACTTC.

The chain employs TRBV5-1 and TRBJ1-1; TRBD1 matches 9 bases. Trimming at V came to 4 bases and at J to 4 bases, leaving 8 bases not matched to a gene. From germline, CDR1 is SGHRS and CDR2 YFSETQ. The CDR3 extends over 15 amino acids. This CDR3 is CASSPTGTGFTEAFF. The CDR3 DNA is TGCGCCAGCAGCCCAACCGGGACAGGGTTCACTGAAGCTTTCTTT.

A note on this clonotype: One junction end disagrees with the germline gene, perhaps due to a read error. J is TRBJ1-2 and V is TRBV12-3 or TRBV12-4; D ambiguous. CDR3 length: 12 residues. For the CDR3, the DNA is TGTACCAGCAGTTTTAGAAAGGATGGCTACACCTTC. Encoded protein: CTSSFRKDGYTF.

The rearrangement uses TRBV20-1 and TRBJ1-4; D is uncertain. The CDR3 extends over 13 amino acids. Per the germline V gene, CDR1 is DFQATT and CDR2 is SNEGSKA (reference sequence). Trimming stripped 3 bases from V and 3 bases from J, with 8 bases between. CDR3 in amino acids: CSASPPANEKLFF. DNA of the CDR3: TGCAGTGCTAGTCCACCGGCTAATGAAAAACTGTTTTTT.

This sequence joins TRBV5-1 and TRBJ1-5, with a possible D match to TRBD1 (5 bases). The V gene lost 0 bases and the J gene lost 0 bases, with 10 bases spanning the gap. This CDR3 is 16 amino acids long. Germline assignment: CDR1 SGHRS and CDR2 YFSETQ. In nucleotides, the CDR3 is TGCGCCAGCAGCTTGGGATGGGGGGATAGCAATCAGCCCCAGCATTTT. It is translated as CASSLGWGDSNQPQHF.

The sample holds a few counts of this clonotype. This chain joins TRBV24-1 and TRBJ2-1, with 9 bases that match TRBD2. Germline CDR1 KGHDR, CDR2 SFDVKD. The junction had 12 bases not matched to a gene; V was cut back by 3 bases and J by 4 bases. The CDR3 length is 18 residues. Written as DNA, the CDR3 is TGTGCCACCAGTGATCCAAATGTAGCGGGGGCCCCTTACAATGAGCAGTTCTTC. It yields the protein CATSDPNVAGAPYNEQFF.

The sample holds many counts of this clonotype. CDR3 DNA: TGTGCCAGCAGCCAAGATCGGGGGGCCCATATTACCGGGGAGCTGTTTTTT. Residues: CASSQDRGAHITGELFF. V gene TRBV4-2 combines with J gene TRBJ2-2, with a tentative D call TRBD2 (7 bases). The CDR3 extends over 17 amino acids. V was cut by 0 bases and J by 5 bases, with 16 bases left in between. CDR1 is LGHNA and CDR2 is YNFKEQ in the germline V gene.

This clonotype was detected a few times. The J gene is TRBJ2-2, the V gene TRBV7-2; 10 bases match TRBD2. The germline V gene encodes CDR1 SGHTA and CDR2 FQGNSA. The CDR3 is 16 amino acids. V trimming: 1 base; J trimming: 5 bases; junction bases outside the gene matches: 4. The CDR3 coding sequence is TGTGCCAGCAGCTTAGTTAGCGGGAGGATTACCGGGGAGCTGTTTTTT. This encodes CASSLVSGRITGELFF.

This chain links TRBV27 with TRBJ1-6, with unresolved D. The ends were cut back, 5 bases at V and 9 bases at J, with 11 bases in the middle. Germline V gene lookup returns CDR1 MNHEY and CDR2 SMNVEV (reference sequence). The CDR3 is made up of 13 amino acids. CDR3 residues: CASSIRVRSPLHF. CDR3 nucleotides: TGTGCCAGCAGTATAAGGGTGCGTTCACCCCTCCACTTT.

Points on this clonotype: A much larger clone sits a single nucleotide away, making a read error possible. The V gene is TRBV29-1, the J gene TRBJ1-1; 8 bases fit TRBD1. Germline V gene sequence: CDR1 SQVTM, CDR2 ANQGSEA. CDR3 length equals 13 residues. The CDR3 loop reads CSGMTGVNTETFF. In nucleotides, the CDR3 is TGCAGCGGCATGACAGGGGTGAACACTGAAACTTTCTTT.

The table lists this clonotype with a count of one. The chain is built from TRBV5-5 and TRBJ2-2, with D hard to call. Trimming took off 2 bases at V and 4 bases at J, with 15 bases between the two ends. Germline V gene lookup returns CDR1 SGHKS and CDR2 YYEKEE (reference sequence). The CDR3 loop spans 16 amino acids. The CDR3 loop is CASSFRLDGGTGELFF. DNA for the CDR3: TGTGCCAGCAGCTTCCGGCTAGATGGTGGCACCGGGGAGCTGTTTTTT.

V usage is TRBV28 and J usage is TRBJ2-5; 9 bases are shared with TRBD1. V lost 1 base to trimming and J lost 3 bases; unmatched junction nucleotides: 9. Per the germline V gene, CDR1 is MDHEN and CDR2 is SYDVKM. This CDR3 comprises 17 residues. The CDR3 nucleotides are TGTGCCAGCAGTTTATATACCCCCAGGACAGGGGAAGAGACCCAGTACTTC. It codes for CASSLYTPRTGEETQYF.

A few counts support this clonotype. The chain combines TRBV3-1 with TRBJ1-2; 9 bases are shared with TRBD1. The CDR3 length is 15 residues. J was trimmed by 5 bases and V by 4 bases; bases with no gene match: 8. CDR1 is LGHDT and CDR2 is YNNKEL in the germline V gene (reference sequence). Written as DNA, the CDR3 is TGTGCCAGCAGCCGATCGGGACAGGGAGGATATGGCTACACCTTC. Amino acid sequence: CASSRSGQGGYGYTF.

The table lists this clonotype with a few counts. The CDR3 bases are TGTGCCAGCAGCCCCAGGGGGCCTGGAAACACCATATATTTT. Protein: CASSPRGPGNTIYF. The rearrangement links TRBV5-6 to TRBJ1-3, with TRBD1 matching 8 bases. Trimming cost V 4 bases and J 2 bases; bases outside gene matches: 2. Per the germline V gene, CDR1 is SGHDT and CDR2 is YYEEEE. The CDR3 extends over 14 amino acids.

The chain has TRBV9 and TRBJ2-1; no clear D gene. This CDR3 has 11 amino acids. Trimming stripped 3 bases from V and 9 bases from J, with 7 bases between. Germline V CDR1 and CDR2: SGDLS, YYNGEE. This CDR3 is CASSEGVEQFF. The DNA for the CDR3 is TGTGCCAGCAGCGAGGGCGTTGAGCAGTTCTTC.